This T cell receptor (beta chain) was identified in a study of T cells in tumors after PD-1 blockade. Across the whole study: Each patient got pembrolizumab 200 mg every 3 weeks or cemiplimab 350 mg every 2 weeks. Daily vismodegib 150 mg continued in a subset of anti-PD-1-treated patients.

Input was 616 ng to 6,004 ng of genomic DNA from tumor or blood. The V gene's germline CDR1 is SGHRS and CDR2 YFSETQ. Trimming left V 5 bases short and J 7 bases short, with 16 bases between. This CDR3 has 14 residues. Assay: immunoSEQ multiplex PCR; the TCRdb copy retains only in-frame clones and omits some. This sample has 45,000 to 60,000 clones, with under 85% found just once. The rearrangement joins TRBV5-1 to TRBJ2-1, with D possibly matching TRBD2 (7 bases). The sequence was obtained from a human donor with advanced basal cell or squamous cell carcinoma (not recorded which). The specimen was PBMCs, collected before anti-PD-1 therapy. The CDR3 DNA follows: TGCGCCAGCAGAACCTGGGGGGGCCGGAATGAGCAGTTCTTC. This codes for CASRTWGGRNEQFF.